These 8 T cell receptor beta chains came from one sample sequenced in a study of T cells in Graves' hyperthyroidism and ophthalmopathy. Amplification yielded TCR beta CDR3 regions, with RNA transcripts as the source. A first-round RT-PCR of the TCR CDR3 used the HTBI primer set. TCRdb re-called the multiplex PCR reads through MiXCR, storing one row per CDR3 protein. The table records more than 55,000 distinct CDR3 sequences, under 70% of them present only once. Sequencing used blood. Receptors were obtained from a woman aged 55-75 years with Graves' ophthalmopathy.

The sample holds many counts of this clonotype. This CDR3 is CASSQDDGYEQFF. CDR3 coding DNA: TGCGCCAGCAGCCAAGACGATGGGTATGAGCAGTTCTTC. The gene calls are TRBV4-1 and TRBJ2-1; D is ambiguous. Germline lookup yields CDR1 MGHRA and CDR2 YSYEKL. The CDR3 extends over 13 amino acids. With 0 bases removed from V and 8 bases from J, the gap between germline ends came to 8 bases.

This clonotype has at least ten counts. The V gene is TRBV6-5, the J gene TRBJ2-5, with D perhaps TRBD1 (6 bases). The V gene lost 5 bases and the J gene lost 9 bases, with 16 bases spanning the gap. The CDR3 is 13 amino acids. Germline V CDR1 and CDR2: MNHEY, SVGAGI. CDR3 sequence (DNA): TGTGCCAGCAGTCGGGACACGGGAAGGGCCCAGTACTTC. Its protein is CASSRDTGRAQYF.

This clonotype was seen at least ten times. The CDR3 DNA is TGCAGTGCTAGGGGGGCCCGTACGGGGTACAATGAGCAGTTCTTC. Protein sequence: CSARGARTGYNEQFF. The gene calls are TRBV20-1 and TRBJ2-1; D may be TRBD1 (6 bases). Germline V gene lookup returns CDR1 DFQATT and CDR2 SNEGSKA (reference sequence). The germline V and J ends were trimmed by 3 bases and 4 bases, with 16 bases remaining between them. The CDR3 sequence is 15 residues long.

The CDR3 sequence: CASGNRGGDEQYF. CDR3 coding DNA: TGTGCCAGTGGAAACAGGGGGGGCGACGAGCAGTACTTC. The rearrangement joins TRBV19 to TRBJ2-7; TRBD1 might be the D (8 bases). Trimming took 8 bases from V and 5 from J, leaving 16 bases between them. Per the germline V gene, CDR1 is LNHDA and CDR2 is SQIVND (reference sequence). CDR3 length: 13 residues.

This clonotype occurred many times. This chain uses TRBV28 with TRBJ2-1; D remains unclear. V was shortened by 7 bases and J by 7 bases, with 8 bases between the two germline ends. The CDR3 is 11 amino acids. Germline V gives CDR1 MDHEN, CDR2 SYDVKM. CDR3 DNA: TGTGCCAGCAATAGAGTGAATGAGCAGTTCTTC. It encodes CASNRVNEQFF.

This clonotype qualifies as medium-sized. The rearrangement uses TRBV2 and TRBJ2-7, with D tentatively TRBD2 (5 bases). Germline V gene data show CDR1 as SNHLY and CDR2 as FYNNEI. Trimming took off 6 bases at V and 3 bases at J, with 9 bases between the two ends. The CDR3 covers 12 residues. In nucleotides, the CDR3 is TGTGCCAGCAGCGGACTGAACTACGAGCAGTACTTC. This sequence encodes CASSGLNYEQYF.

This clonotype was seen many times. V is TRBV19 and J is TRBJ2-7; TRBD1 is a possible D gene (6 bases). V dropped 6 bases and J dropped 2 bases, with 20 bases sitting between them. The CDR3 is 16 residues long. The germline gives CDR1 LNHDA, CDR2 SQIVND (reference sequence). This chain's CDR3 is CASSPLGAATPYEQYF. CDR3 sequence (DNA): TGTGCCAGTAGCCCCTTGGGGGCCGCTACGCCCTACGAGCAGTACTTC.

The V call is TRBV15, the J call TRBJ2-7; possible D gene TRBD1, 5 bases. The V and J ends lost 0 bases and 5 bases respectively, with 11 bases between them. CDR3 length: 14 residues. Germline V gene lookup returns CDR1 LNHNV and CDR2 YYDKDF (reference sequence). CDR3: CATSRDLQGDEQYV. CDR3 nucleotides: TGTGCCACCAGCAGAGATCTTCAGGGTGACGAGCAGTACGTC.